The 22 T cell receptor beta chains below come from one sample, sequenced in a study of OX40 agonist ivuxolimab in advanced cancers. Libraries were prepared by immunoSEQ multiplex PCR; TCRdb keeps only in-frame clonotypes and omits some of them. Of 70,000 or so clones detected, roughly 86% appear once; the ten largest clones hold 0.6% to 0.75%. The starting material was CD4+ or CD8+ T cells sorted from blood, obtained in a trial of the OX40 agonist ivuxolimab. All receptors come from an adult with an advanced solid tumor such as melanoma, head and neck, liver or kidney cancer.

The chain employs TRBV11-1 and TRBJ2-2, with no clear D. In germline, CDR1 is SGHAT, CDR2 FQDESV (reference sequence). This CDR3 comprises 14 residues. V dropped 5 bases and J dropped 1 base, with 8 bases sitting between them. CDR3 coding DNA: TGTGCCAGCAGCGAGGCGTTGAACACCGGGGAGCTGTTTTTT. Translating gives CASSEALNTGELFF.

This sequence joins TRBV6-6 and TRBJ1-2; D is unclear. CDR1 is MNHNY, CDR2 SVGAGI, per germline (reference sequence). Trimming shortened V by 5 bases and J by 5 bases, and 12 bases separated the two germline ends. The length of the CDR3 is 13 residues. CDR3: CASSTVPSYGYTF. DNA of the CDR3: TGTGCCAGCAGTACCGTTCCCAGTTATGGCTACACCTTC.

This clone was recorded only once. This rearrangement joins TRBV6-1 to TRBJ1-2; D not resolved. Trimming cost V 6 bases and J 2 bases, with 10 bases left between them. Germline assignment: CDR1 MNHNS and CDR2 SASEGT. The length of the CDR3 is 13 residues. DNA for the CDR3: TGTGCCAGCAGGTCATTAGAGAACTATGGCTACACCTTC. Amino acids: CASRSLENYGYTF.

The CDR3 spells CASSARTGGNEKLFF. The CDR3 DNA reads TGTGCCAGCAGTGCCCGGACAGGGGGCAATGAAAAACTGTTTTTT. The chain recombines TRBV6-1 with TRBJ1-4; 11 bases are a match to TRBD1. The CDR3 contains 15 residues. The germline CDR1 and CDR2 sequences are MNHNS and SASEGT. V shed 4 bases, J shed 5 bases, and the junction held 3 bases outside the gene matches.

This chain connects TRBV28 to TRBJ2-1, with 7 bases aligning to TRBD2. V shed 7 bases, J shed 4 bases, and the junction held 10 bases outside the gene matches. From germline, CDR1 is MDHEN and CDR2 SYDVKM. The CDR3 contains 15 residues. DNA of the CDR3: TGTGCCAGCAAAAGGGACTACAGCCGTTACAATGAGCAGTTCTTC. It specifies CASKRDYSRYNEQFF.

The genes are TRBV7-2 and TRBJ1-1; the D is unclear. Germline CDR1 and CDR2: SGHTA and FQGNSA. The CDR3 runs 14 residues. Trimming pared 5 bases from V and 5 bases from J, leaving 15 bases between. CDR3 sequence (DNA): TGTGCCAGCAGCCCAGCGCTGGATAGAACTGAAGCTTTCTTT. Encoded protein: CASSPALDRTEAFF.

The V gene is TRBV19, the J gene TRBJ1-1; 9 nucleotides match TRBD1. CDR1 and CDR2 (germline): LNHDA, SQIVND (reference sequence). This CDR3 is 15 amino acids long. V trimming: 8 bases; J trimming: 0 bases; junction bases outside the gene matches: 7. The CDR3 is CASLDRGRMNTEAFF. As DNA, the CDR3 is TGTGCCAGTTTGGACAGGGGCCGTATGAACACTGAAGCTTTCTTT.

The chain carries TRBV11-1 and TRBJ2-7; either TRBD1 or TRBD2 may fit D (5 bases each). Trimming removed 1 base from V and 7 bases from J, with 14 bases in between. Germline V gene lookup returns CDR1 SGHAT and CDR2 FQDESV (reference sequence). The CDR3 totals 14 residues. This chain's CDR3 is CASSLDQGSGEQYF. DNA for the CDR3: TGTGCCAGCAGCTTAGATCAGGGTTCGGGGGAGCAGTACTTC.

This clone was detected a few times. The chain is built from TRBV7-8 and TRBJ1-1; 7 nucleotides align to TRBD1. V shed 3 bases, J shed 8 bases, and the junction held 3 bases outside the gene matches. Germline loops: CDR1 SGHVS, CDR2 FQNEAQ. The length of the CDR3 is 12 residues. In nucleotides, the CDR3 is TGTGCCAGCAGCTTTGGGGACAGAGAAGCTTTCTTT. Protein sequence: CASSFGDREAFF.

The chain uses TRBV11-2 and TRBJ1-5; D remains ambiguous. V lost 1 base to trimming and J lost 9 bases, with 13 bases between them. The CDR3 is made up of 14 amino acids. CDR1 and CDR2 (germline): SGHAT, FQNNGV. This CDR3 reads CASSLVVGTGPQHF. CDR3 sequence (DNA): TGTGCCAGCAGCTTAGTTGTGGGTACTGGGCCCCAGCATTTT.

V and J are TRBV18 and TRBJ2-3; either TRBD1 or TRBD2 may supply D (5 bases each). From germline, CDR1 is KGHSH and CDR2 LQKENI. The V end was cut by 3 bases, the J end by 3 bases, with 13 bases between. The CDR3 consists of 15 residues. The chain's CDR3 is CASSPFGEGTDTQYF. The CDR3 DNA follows: TGTGCCAGCTCACCTTTCGGAGAGGGGACAGATACGCAGTATTTT.

The chain couples TRBV5-5 to TRBJ1-4; 8 bases align to TRBD1. This CDR3 has 15 amino acids. J gave up 0 bases and V 4 bases, and 2 bases lay outside the gene matches. Germline CDR1 and CDR2: SGHKS and YYEKEE (reference sequence). CDR3 coding DNA: TGTGCCAGCAGCCAGGGGGCCACAACTAATGAAAAACTGTTTTTT. Amino acids: CASSQGATTNEKLFF.

As for this clone: This sample also contains other DNA sequences that code for the same CDR3. V is TRBV2 and J is TRBJ1-5; the D is unclear. The V gene's germline CDR1 is SNHLY and CDR2 FYNNEI. The CDR3 covers 12 residues. The V and J ends lost 6 bases and 4 bases respectively, with 7 bases between them. The CDR3 nucleotides read TGTGCCAGCAGAACAACAAATCAGCCCCAGCATTTT. The encoded protein is CASRTTNQPQHF.

The chain recombines TRBV28 with TRBJ2-1, with 13 bases aligning to TRBD2. J gave up 3 bases and V 6 bases, and 5 bases lay outside the gene matches. CDR1 MDHEN and CDR2 SYDVKM come from the germline V gene. CDR3 length: 16 amino acids. This CDR3 reads CASRRTSGSIYNEQFF. The CDR3 nucleotides are TGTGCCAGCAGGCGGACTAGCGGGAGTATCTACAATGAGCAGTTCTTC.

This chain joins TRBV9 and TRBJ2-2; 10 bases map to TRBD2. The CDR3 runs to 15 residues. V lost 2 bases to trimming and J lost 9 bases; unmatched junction nucleotides: 7. CDR1 is SGDLS, CDR2 YYNGEE, per germline. DNA for the CDR3: TGTGCCAGCAGCGTCACTAGCGGGACTTTTCGGGAGCTGTTTTTT. It is translated as CASSVTSGTFRELFF.

This clone was found a few times. This sequence joins TRBV28 and TRBJ1-2; weak D call: TRBD1 (6 bases). Trimming removed 7 bases at V and 5 bases at J, with 17 bases between. Germline V gives CDR1 MDHEN, CDR2 SYDVKM. CDR3 size: 14 residues. The CDR3 loop is CASTNQGRRYGYTF. Here the CDR3 DNA reads TGTGCCAGCACCAATCAGGGGAGGAGATATGGCTACACCTTC.

V and J are TRBV5-1 and TRBJ2-6; unclear D gene. Germline V lookup: CDR1 SGHRS, CDR2 YFSETQ. CDR3 size: 16 residues. Trimming took 4 bases from V and 2 from J, leaving 13 bases between them. Here the CDR3 reads CASSPLTTAGANVLTF. The CDR3 DNA sequence: TGCGCCAGCAGCCCACTGACAACGGCTGGGGCCAACGTCCTGACTTTC.

The chain links TRBV18 to TRBJ2-7; maybe TRBD2 (5 bases). CDR1 and CDR2 (germline): KGHSH, LQKENI. This CDR3 spans 12 amino acids. V was cut by 3 bases and J by 4 bases, with 7 bases left in between. The CDR3, as DNA: TGTGCCAGCTCACCGGACTGGTACGAGCAGTACTTC. Its protein is CASSPDWYEQYF.

The chain employs TRBV13 and TRBJ1-4; D perhaps matches TRBD1 (5 bases). V was shortened by 2 bases and J by 5 bases, with 9 bases between the two germline ends. The V gene's germline CDR1 is PRHDT and CDR2 FYEKMQ (reference sequence). The CDR3 extends over 14 amino acids. CDR3 in amino acids: CASSLLQENEKLFF. CDR3 sequence (DNA): TGTGCCAGCAGCTTATTACAGGAAAATGAAAAACTGTTTTTT.

The J gene is TRBJ1-1, the V gene TRBV5-1; the D is unclear. Germline V gene lookup returns CDR1 SGHRS and CDR2 YFSETQ. The CDR3 spans 14 residues. V was trimmed by 0 bases and J by 0 bases, leaving 6 bases between them. The CDR3 DNA reads TGCGCCAGCAGCTTGGGAGACATGAACACTGAAGCTTTCTTT. The encoded protein is CASSLGDMNTEAFF. Together with reference TRBV5-1 and TRBJ1-1, the CDR3 gives the full variable domain: KAGVTQTPRYLIKTRGQQVTLSCSPISGHRSVSWYQQTPGQGLQFLFEYFSETQRNKGNFPGRFSGRQFSNSRSEMNVSTLELGDSALYLCASSLGDMNTEAFFGQGTRLTVV.

The V and J genes are TRBV7-2 and TRBJ1-4; perhaps TRBD1 as D (6 bases). This CDR3 has 15 amino acids. CDR1 is SGHTA and CDR2 is FQGNSA in the germline V gene. Trimming took 4 bases from V and 12 from J, leaving 21 bases between them. CDR3 sequence reads: CASSSAGGRGRELFF. The CDR3 DNA is TGTGCCAGCAGCTCGGCGGGGGGCCGCGGTAGGGAACTGTTTTTT.

This rearrangement joins TRBV19 to TRBJ1-2; no clear D. The germline V gene encodes CDR1 LNHDA and CDR2 SQIVND (reference sequence). Between the trimmed V and J ends, which lost 1 base and 9 bases, there was a span of 12 bases. The CDR3 runs 13 residues. The CDR3 loop is CASSIVERRSYTF. The CDR3 DNA reads as TGTGCCAGTAGTATAGTAGAACGTCGGAGCTACACCTTC.